The 5 T cell receptor beta chains presented below share a single source sample, sequenced in a study of cytomegalovirus exposure and HLA in healthy donors. 60 Vbeta and 13 Jbeta primers were used in PCR. TCRdb keeps only in-frame clones here, not all; method: immunoSEQ multiplex PCR. The sample carries 150,000 or so clones, 65% to 85% recorded once. Sequencing used PBMCs. The receptor source for this set is a woman aged 40-49 years in good health and CMV-seropositive.

The CDR3 region is CASYRGKGETQYF. The CDR3 DNA is TGCGCCAGCTACAGGGGGAAGGGGGAGACCCAGTACTTC. The rearrangement joins TRBV5-1 to TRBJ2-5, with 8 bases fitting TRBD1. CDR3 length: 13 amino acids. Trimming removed 7 bases from V and 5 bases from J; junction bases left unmatched: 7. Germline-derived CDR1 and CDR2 are SGHRS and YFSETQ.

This rearrangement joins TRBV10-3 to TRBJ1-1; 8 bases map to TRBD1. Trimming removed 4 bases from V and 4 bases from J; junction bases left unmatched: 8. The germline gives CDR1 ENHRY, CDR2 SYGVKD. This CDR3 spans 15 amino acids. The CDR3 DNA follows: TGTGCCATCAGTGTAGAGACAGGGGAGACCACTGAAGCTTTCTTT. The encoded protein is CAISVETGETTEAFF.

This rearrangement joins TRBV30 to TRBJ1-4; maybe TRBD1 (6 bases). V lost 2 bases and J lost 4, with 11 bases in between. Germline CDR1 GTSNPN, CDR2 SVGIG (reference sequence). The CDR3 is made up of 14 amino acids. The CDR3 protein is CAWSWTEGNEKLFF. In nucleotides, the CDR3 is TGTGCCTGGAGTTGGACAGAGGGTAATGAAAAACTGTTTTTT.

V and J are TRBV6-1 and TRBJ1-4; D is undetermined. This CDR3 region has 17 residues. Germline V gene lookup returns CDR1 MNHNS and CDR2 SASEGT. Trimming took 1 base from V and 2 from J, leaving 14 bases between them. The CDR3 spells CASSEDPLRMTNEKLFF. The CDR3 nucleotides are TGTGCCAGCAGTGAAGACCCGCTGAGGATGACTAATGAAAAACTGTTTTTT.

The V call is TRBV4-1, the J call TRBJ2-1; 13 bases map to TRBD2. Unmatched junction bases numbered 7, after V lost 4 bases and J lost 10 bases. The germline CDR1 and CDR2 sequences are MGHRA and YSYEKL. This CDR3 has 15 amino acids. CDR3 protein: CASSPGLAGVREQFF. The CDR3 DNA follows: TGCGCCAGCAGCCCAGGACTAGCGGGAGTTAGGGAGCAGTTCTTC.